The 5 T cell receptor beta chains listed next were all sequenced from one sample in a study of CD8 T cells in Susac syndrome. An amount of RNA that ranged from 0.5 to 1 ug was reverse transcribed with random hexamers. TCRdb recomputed calls from the immunoSEQ multiplex PCR reads with MiXCR, one row per CDR3 protein. The table includes about 300,000 distinct CDR3 sequences, approximately 90% detected once. Input material: CD8+ T cells from PBMCs. These receptors were collected from a human donor with multiple sclerosis.

The V call is TRBV11-2, the J call TRBJ2-7; D is tentatively TRBD1 or TRBD2 (6 bases each). Germline V gene sequence: CDR1 SGHAT, CDR2 FQNNGV. Trimming took 5 bases from V and 4 from J, leaving 12 bases between them. The CDR3 covers 13 residues. CDR3 loop: CASSPRGRYEQYF. The CDR3 nucleotides are TGTGCCAGCAGCCCCCGGGGGCGGTACGAGCAGTACTTC.

This chain links TRBV29-1 with TRBJ1-1, with D hard to call. Germline V gene lookup returns CDR1 SQVTM and CDR2 ANQGSEA. The CDR3 extends over 13 amino acids. Trimming shortened V by 4 bases and J by 3 bases, and 12 bases separated the two germline ends. Here the CDR3 reads CSVGSGRHTEAFF. The CDR3 DNA reads TGCAGCGTTGGTTCGGGCAGACACACTGAAGCTTTCTTT.

The chain joins TRBV5-6 to TRBJ1-1; no definite D call. Trimming shortened V by 0 bases and J by 5 bases, and 14 bases separated the two germline ends. CDR1 and CDR2 (germline): SGHDT, YYEEEE. The CDR3 is made up of 15 amino acids. In DNA form, the CDR3 reads TGTGCCAGCAGCTTGGGAGGTCCCGGTGGGACTGAAGCTTTCTTT. It yields the protein CASSLGGPGGTEAFF.

The rearrangement links TRBV4-3 to TRBJ2-7; 15 nucleotides align to TRBD2. This CDR3 region has 16 residues. The J segment lost 7 bases and the V segment lost 4 bases, leaving 8 bases of the junction unmatched. CDR1 is LGHNA and CDR2 is YSLEER in the germline V gene. CDR3 sequence: CASSPRTSGGADEQYF. CDR3 DNA: TGCGCCAGCAGCCCCCGGACTAGCGGGGGGGCGGATGAGCAGTACTTC.

J is TRBJ2-5 and V is TRBV12-3 or TRBV12-4, with TRBD1 matching 12 bases. Trimming took 3 bases from V and 5 from J; bases not matched to a gene: 4. This CDR3 spans 15 amino acids. The DNA of the CDR3 is TGTGCCAGCAGTTTGGGGACAGGGGGCCGGGAGACCCAGTACTTC. Its translation: CASSLGTGGRETQYF.